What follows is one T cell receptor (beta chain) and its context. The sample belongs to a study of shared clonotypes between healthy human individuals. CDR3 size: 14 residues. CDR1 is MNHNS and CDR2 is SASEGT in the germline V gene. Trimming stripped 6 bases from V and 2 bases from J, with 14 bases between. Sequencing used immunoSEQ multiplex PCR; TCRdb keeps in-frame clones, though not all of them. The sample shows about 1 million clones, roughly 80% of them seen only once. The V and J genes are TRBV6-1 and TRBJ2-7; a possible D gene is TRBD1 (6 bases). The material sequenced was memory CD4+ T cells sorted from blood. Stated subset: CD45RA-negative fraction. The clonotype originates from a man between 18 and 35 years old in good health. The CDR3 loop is CASRETGSTYEQYF. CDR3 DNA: TGTGCCAGCAGGGAGACAGGTAGTACCTACGAGCAGTACTTC.